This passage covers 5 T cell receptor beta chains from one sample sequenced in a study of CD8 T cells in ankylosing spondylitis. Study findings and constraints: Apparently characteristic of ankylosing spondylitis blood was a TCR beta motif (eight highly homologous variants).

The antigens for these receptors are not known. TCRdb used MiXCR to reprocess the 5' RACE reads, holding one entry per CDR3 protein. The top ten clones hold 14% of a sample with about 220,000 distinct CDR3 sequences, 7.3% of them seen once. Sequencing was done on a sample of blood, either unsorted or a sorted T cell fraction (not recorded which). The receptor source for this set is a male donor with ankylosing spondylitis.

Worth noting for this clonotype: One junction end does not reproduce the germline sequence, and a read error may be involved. The CDR3 DNA is TGTGCCAGCAGTTCCCCCCTCCGGGGTCTAGTGGCCTTC. This sequence encodes CASSSPLRGLVAF. This chain joins TRBV28 and TRBJ2-4; maybe TRBD2 (5 bases). The CDR3 spans 13 residues. Per germline, CDR1 MDHEN and CDR2 SYDVKM.

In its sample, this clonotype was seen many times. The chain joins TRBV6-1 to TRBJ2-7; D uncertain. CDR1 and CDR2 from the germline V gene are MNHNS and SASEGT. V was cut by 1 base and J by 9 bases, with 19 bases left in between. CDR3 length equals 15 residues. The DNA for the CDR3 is TGTGCCAGCAGTGAAGATCGGTGGGAACGGGTTGGGCAGTACTTC. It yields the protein CASSEDRWERVGQYF.

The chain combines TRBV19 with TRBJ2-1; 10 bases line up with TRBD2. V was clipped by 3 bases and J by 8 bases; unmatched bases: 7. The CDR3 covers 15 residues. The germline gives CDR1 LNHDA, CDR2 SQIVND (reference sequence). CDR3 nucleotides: TGTGCCAGTAGTATCGGGCTAGCGGGAGTTTATGAGCAGTTCTTC. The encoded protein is CASSIGLAGVYEQFF.

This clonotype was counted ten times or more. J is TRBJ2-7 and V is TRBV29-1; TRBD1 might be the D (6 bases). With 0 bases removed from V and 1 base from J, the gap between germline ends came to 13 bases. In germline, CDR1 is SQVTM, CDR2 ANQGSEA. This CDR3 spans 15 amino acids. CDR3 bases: TGCAGCGTTGAAGACCCACAGGGATCTTCCTACGAGCAGTACTTC. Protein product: CSVEDPQGSSYEQYF.

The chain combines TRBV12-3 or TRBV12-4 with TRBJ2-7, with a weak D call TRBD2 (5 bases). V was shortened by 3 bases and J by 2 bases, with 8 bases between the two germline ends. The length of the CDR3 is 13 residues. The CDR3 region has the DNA TGTGCCAGCAGTTTCGGGGTGGCCTACGAGCAGTACTTC. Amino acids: CASSFGVAYEQYF.